The 22 T cell receptor beta chains reported below all come from one sample, sequenced in a study of CD8+ T cells in alopecia areata. Treatment described: oral pan-JAK inhibitor, 5-10 mg twice daily. Following RNA extraction, reverse transcription yielded cDNA that acted as the sequencing template. Sequenced by immunoSEQ multiplex PCR; TCRdb stores in-frame clones only, minus some. The data hold 150,000 or so clones, with roughly 65% observed a single time. The specimen was CD4+ T cells sorted from blood, collected at week 4, from a patient treated with tofacitinib. The receptors derive from a human donor with alopecia areata.

V is TRBV7-9 and J is TRBJ2-3; D gene uncertain. Germline CDR1 SEHNR, CDR2 FQNEAQ (reference sequence). CDR3 length: 13 residues. Trimming stripped 5 bases from V and 10 bases from J, with 16 bases between. The CDR3 sequence is CASSRSLGMAQYF. DNA for the CDR3: TGTGCCAGCAGCCGTTCTTTGGGGATGGCGCAGTATTTT.

V usage is TRBV14 and J usage is TRBJ1-1; D possibly corresponds to TRBD1 (6 bases). The germline gives CDR1 SGHDN, CDR2 FVKESK. V was trimmed by 0 bases and J by 0 bases, leaving 17 bases between them. This CDR3 has 18 amino acids. This chain's CDR3 is CASSQDVGQGRMNTEAFF. Written as DNA, the CDR3 is TGTGCCAGCAGCCAAGATGTGGGGCAGGGGAGGATGAACACTGAAGCTTTCTTT.

V gene TRBV6-5 combines with J gene TRBJ1-5, with 10 nucleotides matching TRBD1. V gave up 6 bases and J gave up 3 bases; unmatched junction bases: 5. The germline V gene has CDR1 MNHEY and CDR2 SVGAGI. CDR3 size: 15 residues. The DNA for the CDR3 is TGTGCCAGCAGGGGACAGGGGCGGGACAATCAGCCCCAGCATTTT. Protein: CASRGQGRDNQPQHF.

The chain employs TRBV5-1 and TRBJ2-7; 10 positions match TRBD1. Germline loops: CDR1 SGHRS, CDR2 YFSETQ. V trimming: 0 bases; J trimming: 5 bases; junction bases outside the gene matches: 2. This CDR3 is built from 14 residues. The CDR3 spells CASSLGQGADEQYF. The CDR3 DNA reads as TGCGCCAGCAGCTTGGGACAGGGGGCCGACGAGCAGTACTTC.

This clone has just a few counts. The chain joins TRBV29-1 to TRBJ2-7; 7 bases agree with TRBD1. With 7 bases clipped from V and 4 bases from J, the junction kept 10 bases outside the gene matches. CDR3 length: 13 amino acids. Per the germline V gene, CDR1 is SQVTM and CDR2 is ANQGSEA. CDR3 nucleotides: TGCAGCGGAGCGACAGGGATGGGATACGAGCAGTACTTC. Translation gives CSGATGMGYEQYF.

The chain is built from TRBV29-1 and TRBJ2-7; the D gene is possibly TRBD2 (5 bases). The CDR3 covers 11 residues. Germline V gene sequence: CDR1 SQVTM, CDR2 ANQGSEA. V lost 1 base, J lost 6 bases, and 7 bases lay in between. CDR3 bases: TGCAGCGTTGAAGGGGGAGCCGAGCAGTACTTC. As protein: CSVEGGAEQYF.

The rearrangement links TRBV4-3 to TRBJ1-6; D is unresolved. This CDR3 is built from 13 residues. Germline V lookup: CDR1 LGHNA, CDR2 YSLEER. V lost 5 bases to trimming and J lost 7 bases, with 9 bases between them. The CDR3 DNA sequence: TGCGCCAGCAGCAAACAGTTGAATTCACCCCTCCACTTT. It codes for CASSKQLNSPLHF.

V usage is TRBV2 and J usage is TRBJ2-1; 8 bases are shared with TRBD1. CDR1 and CDR2 from the germline V gene are SNHLY and FYNNEI. CDR3 length: 12 amino acids. The junction had 4 bases not matched to a gene; V was cut back by 7 bases and J by 8 bases. The DNA for the CDR3 is TGTGCCAGCATGGGGGGACAGGATGAGCAGTTCTTC. Encoded protein: CASMGGQDEQFF.

The chain recombines TRBV29-1 with TRBJ2-3; D is possibly TRBD2 (6 bases). Trimming shortened V by 5 bases and J by 2 bases, and 11 bases separated the two germline ends. CDR1 and CDR2 (germline): SQVTM, ANQGSEA. CDR3 length equals 13 residues. CDR3 sequence reads: CSVQGLLTDTQYF. The CDR3 nucleotides read TGCAGCGTTCAGGGACTTCTCACAGATACGCAGTATTTT.

The chain joins TRBV6-6 to TRBJ2-2; no clear D gene. V dropped 0 bases and J dropped 8 bases, with 10 bases sitting between them. Germline values: CDR1 MNHNY, CDR2 SVGAGI (reference sequence). CDR3 length: 14 residues. The CDR3 DNA reads TGTGCCAGCAGTTACTCGCTGGGTTTGGGGGAGCTGTTTTTT. It is translated as CASSYSLGLGELFF.

This clone was counted only a few times. For the CDR3, the DNA is TGCGCCAGCAGCTTTGGACAGGGAGATCAGCCCCAGCATTTT. Amino acids: CASSFGQGDQPQHF. The J gene is TRBJ1-5, the V gene TRBV5-1, with 8 bases matching TRBD1. The CDR3 spans 14 residues. Germline-derived CDR1 and CDR2 are SGHRS and YFSETQ. The V gene end was trimmed by 2 bases and the J gene end by 5 bases; junction bases not matched to a gene: 3.

J is TRBJ1-2 and V is TRBV7-3, with a possible D match to TRBD1 (5 bases). The germline V and J ends were trimmed by 5 bases and 6 bases, with 13 bases remaining between them. Germline V gene data show CDR1 as SGHTA and CDR2 as FQGTGA. The CDR3 spans 13 residues. The CDR3 nucleotides are TGTGCCAGCAGCCAAAATCCAGGGCATGGCTACACCTTC. Translating gives CASSQNPGHGYTF. Full variable domain (rest looked up from reference TRBV7-3 and TRBJ1-2): GAGVSQTPSNKVTEKGKYVELRCDPISGHTALYWYRQSLGQGPEFLIYFQGTGAADDSGLPNDRFFAVRPEGSVSTLKIQRTERGDSAVYLCASSQNPGHGYTFGSGTRLTVV.

This clone has more than one count but fewer than ten. The chain uses TRBV6-1 and TRBJ2-5; D perhaps matches TRBD2 (5 bases). The J call is in doubt because the DNA end fits TRBJ2-7 better. The germline V gene encodes CDR1 MNHNS and CDR2 SASEGT. CDR3 length equals 12 residues. CDR3 sequence: CASSPTGFEQYF. CDR3 nucleotides: TGTGCCAGCAGCCCGACGGGGTTCGAGCAGTACTTC.

The rearrangement joins TRBV4-1 to TRBJ2-3; 12 bases line up with TRBD1. The CDR3 covers 18 residues. CDR1 and CDR2 from the germline V gene are MGHRA and YSYEKL. The junction had 5 bases not matched to a gene; V was cut back by 1 base and J by 0 bases. The CDR3 sequence: CASSQVPGQGASTDTQYF. The CDR3 DNA follows: TGCGCCAGCAGCCAAGTTCCGGGACAGGGGGCAAGCACAGATACGCAGTATTTT.

In nucleotides, the CDR3 is TGTGCCTGGGGACAGTTTGGATCCTACGAGCAGTACTTC. Translated: CAWGQFGSYEQYF. The chain recombines TRBV30 with TRBJ2-7, with D perhaps TRBD1 (6 bases). Germline CDR1 is GTSNPN and CDR2 is SVGIG (reference sequence). The CDR3 extends over 13 amino acids. V lost 5 bases and J lost 1, with 12 bases in between.

The chain combines TRBV5-1 with TRBJ2-5, with 9 bases that match TRBD2. Trimming removed 0 bases from V and 5 bases from J; junction bases left unmatched: 8. This CDR3 contains 16 residues. Germline V gene data show CDR1 as SGHRS and CDR2 as YFSETQ. CDR3 DNA sequence: TGCGCCAGCAGCTTGGAAACGGCTAGCGGGGAGGAGACCCAGTACTTC. Translated: CASSLETASGEETQYF. The variable domain in full, with the rest retrieved from reference TRBV5-1 and TRBJ2-5, is KAGVTQTPRYLIKTRGQQVTLSCSPISGHRSVSWYQQTPGQGLQFLFEYFSETQRNKGNFPGRFSGRQFSNSRSEMNVSTLELGDSALYLCASSLETASGEETQYFGPGTRLLVL.

This clone was counted at least ten times. Within the sample, other DNA sequences also encode this same CDR3. This sequence joins TRBV7-2 and TRBJ2-7; 10 nucleotides align to TRBD1. Trimming at V came to 5 bases and at J to 4 bases, leaving 5 bases not matched to a gene. The CDR3 runs 14 residues. Germline V lookup: CDR1 SGHTA, CDR2 FQGNSA. Here the CDR3 reads CASSIRDRGYEQYF. In DNA form, the CDR3 reads TGTGCCAGCAGCATAAGGGACAGGGGATACGAGCAGTACTTC.

The genes are TRBV11-3 and TRBJ2-1, with 16 positions matching TRBD2. This CDR3 has 16 amino acids. Germline V gene data show CDR1 as SGHNT and CDR2 as YENEEA. V trimming: 4 bases; J trimming: 7 bases; junction bases outside the gene matches: 4. The DNA of the CDR3 is TGTGCCAGCAGCTCGGGACTAGCGGGGGGGTTGAATGAGCAGTTCTTC. This gives the protein CASSSGLAGGLNEQFF.

This clone has a handful of counts. The genes are TRBV5-1 and TRBJ1-1; possible D gene TRBD1, 6 bases. Trimming stripped 2 bases from V and 4 bases from J, with 12 bases between. Germline-derived CDR1 and CDR2 are SGHRS and YFSETQ. The CDR3 has 14 residues. This CDR3 reads CASSFQGLGTEAFF. The DNA of the CDR3 is TGCGCCAGCAGCTTTCAGGGGTTGGGCACTGAAGCTTTCTTT.

J is TRBJ2-1 and V is TRBV29-1, with TRBD2 matching 9 bases. Unmatched junction bases numbered 5, after V lost 7 bases and J lost 4 bases. Germline V CDR1 and CDR2: SQVTM, ANQGSEA. The CDR3 totals 13 residues. The CDR3 nucleotides read TGCAGCGGCCTAGCGGGGACGTACAATGAGCAGTTCTTC. As protein: CSGLAGTYNEQFF.

This chain connects TRBV29-1 to TRBJ2-5; maybe TRBD2 (7 bases). The V end lost 7 bases, the J end lost 3 bases, and 12 bases lay between the germline ends. Germline CDR1 is SQVTM and CDR2 is ANQGSEA. The CDR3 spans 12 residues. CDR3 amino acids: CSAEGGEETQYF. For the CDR3, the DNA is TGCAGCGCCGAGGGGGGGGAAGAGACCCAGTACTTC.

The CDR3 bases are TGTGCCAGCAGCGATGGGCCGGTATATGGCTACACCTTC. Translating gives CASSDGPVYGYTF. This rearrangement joins TRBV7-2 to TRBJ1-2; D gene ambiguous. CDR1 is SGHTA, CDR2 FQGNSA, per germline. V dropped 5 bases and J dropped 5 bases, with 12 bases sitting between them. This CDR3 spans 13 amino acids.